A selection of T cell receptor beta chains follows, all from one sample in a study of T cell responses to AZD1222 COVID-19 vaccine. Sequencing used immunoSEQ multiplex PCR; TCRdb keeps in-frame clones, though not all of them. The sample contains 150,000 or so clones, just over 90% of which appear only once. The source was peripheral blood, collected on day 0 of AZD1222 vaccination. The origin of the receptors is an adult in good health. CDR3s include the opening cysteine and the closing phenylalanine or tryptophan. Each record gives: D gene, J gene, V gene, clone size, CDR3 DNA, CDR3 protein. D genes are given only for firm matches. Expanded clones get a size class; other rows say once, few or many, or leave the size out.

>TRBD2|TRBJ2-1|TRBV15|-
TGTGCCACCAGCATTACTAGCGGCTCCTACAATGAGCAGTTCTTC
CATSITSGSYNEQFF
>-|TRBJ2-5|TRBV28|-
TGTGCCAGCAGTTTTGAAACAGGGAAGGAGACCCAGTACTTC
CASSFETGKETQYF
>-|TRBJ1-2|TRBV6-5|-
TGTGCCAGCAGTTACTCGGGTCCACCCTATGGCTACACCTTC
CASSYSGPPYGYTF
>-|TRBJ2-2|TRBV19|-
TGTGCCAGTAGTATAGAATACACCGGGGAGCTGTTTTTT
CASSIEYTGELFF
>-|TRBJ2-7|TRBV12-3/TRBV12-4|once
TGTGCCAGCAGTGCCACAGGGACCTACGAGCAGTACTTC
CASSATGTYEQYF
>-|TRBJ1-1|TRBV18|-
TGTGCCAGCTCACCATCGGCAGGCATAACTCCTAAGAACACTGAAGCTTTCTTT
CASSPSAGITPKNTEAFF
>-|TRBJ2-1|TRBV18|-
TGTGCCAGCTCACCGGGTGGGGGCAATGAGCAGTTCTTC
CASSPGGGNEQFF
>-|TRBJ1-2|TRBV7-3|-
TGTGCCAGCAGCTTAAATCCAGGGAACTATGGCTACACCTTC
CASSLNPGNYGYTF
>TRBD1|TRBJ1-2|TRBV19|-
TGTGCCAGTAGGGTAACAGGGGTTGTTGGCTACACCTTC
CASRVTGVVGYTF
>-|TRBJ2-6|TRBV7-9|-
TGTGCCAGCAGCTTACGGGGGTCTGGGGCCAACGTCCTGACTTTC
CASSLRGSGANVLTF
>-|TRBJ1-1|TRBV27|few
TGTGCCAGCAGTCTCGTGACAGACACTGAAGCTTTCTTT
CASSLVTDTEAFF
>TRBD1|TRBJ2-7|TRBV5-4|-
TGTGCCAGCCGGAGGACAGGAAGATTCGAGGGCGAGCAGTACTTC
CASRRTGRFEGEQYF
>-|TRBJ1-1|TRBV7-9|-
TGTGCCAGCAGCCCCGGCCTCAACACTGAAGCTTTCTTT
CASSPGLNTEAFF
>TRBD1|TRBJ1-1|TRBV18|-
TGTGCCAGCTCACTGGACAGGGGAACTGAAGCTTTCTTT
CASSLDRGTEAFF
>-|TRBJ1-2|TRBV7-9|-
TGTGCCAGCAGCCTGACAGGTGGTGACGGCTACACCTTC
CASSLTGGDGYTF
>-|TRBJ1-4|TRBV2|-
TGTGCCAGCAGGGGAGGGACATTGGGGGGGAAACCTAATGAAAAACTGTTTTTT
CASRGGTLGGKPNEKLFF
>-|TRBJ1-2|TRBV3-1/TRBV3-2|-
TGTGCCAGCAGAAACCTTGATGGCTACACCTTC
CASRNLDGYTF
>TRBD1|TRBJ1-6|TRBV4-1|-
TGCGCCAGCAGCCAAGGACAGGGAGCCTATAATTCACCCCTCCACTTT
CASSQGQGAYNSPLHF
>TRBD1|TRBJ1-5|TRBV6-2/TRBV6-3|once
TGTGCCAGCAGTTACCAGGGGGCGCAGCCCCAGCATTTT
CASSYQGAQPQHF
>-|TRBJ1-1|TRBV3-1/TRBV3-2|-
TGTGCCAGCAGCCAAGGCACTGAAGCTTTCTTT
CASSQGTEAFF